Sequencing of this T cell receptor (beta chain) was carried out in a study of cytomegalovirus exposure and HLA in healthy donors. The CDR3 has 14 residues. The germline V gene encodes CDR1 KGHSH and CDR2 LQKENI. The ends lost 6 bases at V and 3 bases at J; junction bases unmatched: 7. Use of 60 Vbeta and 13 Jbeta primers characterized the PCR. Sequencing was performed with immunoSEQ multiplex PCR; in TCRdb, only in-frame clones are kept and a portion is missing. This sample has 180,000 or so clones, with approximately 65% found just once. This chain links TRBV18 with TRBJ2-7, with 8 bases that match TRBD1. Sequencing was performed on PBMCs. The sequence was collected from a man aged 35 to 55 in good health and CMV-seronegative. CDR3 nucleotide sequence: TGTGCCAGCTCGACAAGACAGGGGTTCTACGAGCAGTACTTC. Translated: CASSTRQGFYEQYF.